This TCR beta chain came from a study of shared clonotypes between healthy human individuals. Study-level background: Participating donors consisted of two women and a few men aged 18 to 49.

Overall study findings and caveats: Sampling involved blood alone; tissue repertoires likely differ.

Per the germline V gene, CDR1 is MDHEN and CDR2 is SYDVKM. CDR3 length: 15 residues. The V end lost 3 bases, the J end lost 3 bases, and 12 bases lay between the germline ends. Turning to this clone: Its specificity is not known.

Repertoires were generated with immunoSEQ multiplex PCR, while TCRdb's copy carries only in-frame clones and drops some. The data contain over 400,000 clones, roughly 80% of them seen just once; the ten biggest clones take up over 9.5%. The TCR sequence derives from a woman between 35 and 50 years old in good health. Some clones in this sample may be carry-over from other donors' samples. Source material: PBMCs. This chain uses TRBV28 with TRBJ2-4; possible D gene TRBD1, 5 bases. CDR3 sequence reads: CASSFTEQVKNIQYF. CDR3 nucleotides: TGTGCCAGCAGTTTTACCGAACAGGTCAAAAACATTCAGTACTTC.